Below are 20 T cell receptor beta chains sequenced from a single sample in a study of T-cell reconstitution after alpha-beta-depleted transplantation in children. Unique molecular identifiers were built into the TCRbeta library. TCRdb reprocessed the PCR reads with MiXCR, giving one entry per CDR3 protein. The data show some 340,000 distinct CDR3 sequences, with around 10% seen just once and approximately 2.3% held by the top ten. The sequences come from PBMCs from the stem cell graft donor, collected from the stem cell graft. The source of these receptors is a human donor who donated a stem cell graft to a child with acute lymphoblastic leukemia.

This clonotype was observed at least ten times. The V call is TRBV19, the J call TRBJ2-1; 9 bases fit TRBD2. J was trimmed by 6 bases and V by 5 bases; bases with no gene match: 2. Germline values: CDR1 LNHDA, CDR2 SQIVND (reference sequence). The CDR3 sequence is 13 residues long. CDR3 protein: CASSPTSGNEQFF. DNA of the CDR3: TGTGCCAGTAGTCCGACTAGCGGCAATGAGCAGTTCTTC.

This clonotype was detected many times. The V and J genes are TRBV4-1 and TRBJ1-5; D is uncertain. This CDR3 is built from 13 residues. The V gene's germline CDR1 is MGHRA and CDR2 YSYEKL. Trimming cost V 4 bases and J 7 bases, with 11 bases left between them. In DNA, the CDR3 is TGCGCCAGCAGCCCCCCGGGAGGACAGCCCCAGCATTTT. Amino acids: CASSPPGGQPQHF.

At least ten counts were recorded for this clonotype. The V and J genes are TRBV6-4 and TRBJ2-1, with TRBD1 identical over 7 bases. This CDR3 region has 12 residues. Germline CDR1 is MRHNA and CDR2 is SNTAGT. Trimming at V came to 2 bases and at J to 9 bases, leaving 1 base not matched to a gene. The CDR3 spells CASSDRGLEQFF. In nucleotides, the CDR3 is TGTGCCAGCAGTGACAGGGGGCTTGAGCAGTTCTTC.

DNA for the CDR3: TGTGCCAGCTCACCCACAAGTGACCATCAGCCCCAGCATTTT. Encoded protein: CASSPTSDHQPQHF. The rearrangement uses TRBV18 and TRBJ1-5; D not resolved. The V end was cut by 3 bases, the J end by 5 bases, with 11 bases between. CDR3 length: 14 residues. Germline CDR1 and CDR2: KGHSH and LQKENI.

The genes are TRBV3-1 and TRBJ2-5; 13 bases line up with TRBD2. The trim removed 1 base at V and 5 bases at J, leaving 4 bases unmatched. CDR3 length: 16 residues. Germline V gives CDR1 LGHDT, CDR2 YNNKEL (reference sequence). Written as DNA, the CDR3 is TGTGCCAGCAGCCAAGGGACTAGCGGGAGTGTTGAGACCCAGTACTTC. Its translation: CASSQGTSGSVETQYF.

This clonotype was recorded at least ten times. The rearrangement links TRBV27 to TRBJ2-1, with 12 bases fitting TRBD1. J was trimmed by 9 bases and V by 2 bases; bases with no gene match: 14. CDR1 and CDR2 from the germline V gene are MNHEY and SMNVEV (reference sequence). The CDR3 spans 18 residues. The CDR3 nucleotides read TGTGCCAGCAGTTTAACCCGGAGGGGGACAGGGGGCATCGGTGAGCAGTTCTTC. Amino acids: CASSLTRRGTGGIGEQFF.

This clonotype was counted a few times. The chain combines TRBV20-1 with TRBJ2-5; 8 positions agree with TRBD1. This CDR3 spans 13 amino acids. The V segment lost 5 bases and the J segment 2 bases; nucleotides outside the gene matches: 4. Germline values: CDR1 DFQATT, CDR2 SNEGSKA (reference sequence). The CDR3 DNA reads TGCAGTGCTTACGGACAGGGACAAGAGACCCAGTACTTC. It specifies CSAYGQGQETQYF.

This clonotype was detected a few times. J is TRBJ2-5 and V is TRBV7-2; 11 bases are shared with TRBD2. Germline CDR1 and CDR2: SGHTA and FQGNSA. V lost 3 bases to trimming and J lost 4 bases; unmatched junction nucleotides: 4. The CDR3 runs to 15 residues. CDR3: CASSLFGTSGETQYF. DNA for the CDR3: TGTGCCAGCAGCTTGTTCGGGACTAGCGGAGAGACCCAGTACTTC.

This clonotype has just a few counts. The chain is built from TRBV20-1 and TRBJ2-7, with D possibly matching TRBD1 (6 bases). This CDR3 contains 11 residues. CDR1 and CDR2 from the germline V gene are DFQATT and SNEGSKA (reference sequence). With 4 bases removed from V and 7 bases from J, the gap between germline ends came to 11 bases. In nucleotides, the CDR3 is TGCAGTGCTAAACAGGGTGGAGAGCAGTACTTC. Its protein is CSAKQGGEQYF.

A few counts support this clonotype. The CDR3, as DNA: TGTGCCAGCAGTCCGATTATGGGCCCACAGGGGGCTCAGCCCCAGCATTTT. Residues: CASSPIMGPQGAQPQHF. The chain uses TRBV27 and TRBJ1-5; 9 bases fit TRBD1. V lost 5 bases to trimming and J lost 6 bases; unmatched junction nucleotides: 14. CDR3 size: 17 residues. Germline CDR1 MNHEY, CDR2 SMNVEV (reference sequence).

This chain links TRBV9 with TRBJ2-6, with a weak D call TRBD2 (6 bases). The germline CDR1 and CDR2 sequences are SGDLS and YYNGEE. The CDR3 runs 16 residues. The V end lost 0 bases, the J end lost 7 bases, and 14 bases lay between the germline ends. The CDR3 here is CASSVGGALRANVLTF. The CDR3, as DNA: TGTGCCAGCAGCGTAGGCGGGGCTCTGAGAGCCAACGTCCTGACTTTC.

This clonotype was seen repeatedly, ten times or more. The rearrangement joins TRBV6-5 to TRBJ2-2; weak D call: TRBD2 (5 bases). V was cut by 5 bases and J by 7 bases, with 17 bases left in between. Germline assignment: CDR1 MNHEY and CDR2 SVGAGI. CDR3 length: 15 residues. The CDR3 DNA reads as TGTGCCAGCAGTCCTAGATCGATGGGGAGCGGGGAGCTGTTTTTT. The encoded protein is CASSPRSMGSGELFF.

This clonotype was seen a few times. The V gene is TRBV9, the J gene TRBJ2-7; D may match TRBD1 or TRBD2 (5 bases each). V dropped 2 bases and J dropped 1 base, with 10 bases sitting between them. The CDR3 extends over 14 amino acids. From germline, CDR1 is SGDLS and CDR2 YYNGEE. CDR3 region: CASSVRDLSYEQYF. CDR3 coding DNA: TGTGCCAGCAGCGTCCGGGACCTATCCTACGAGCAGTACTTC.

Ten or more counts support this clonotype. The chain couples TRBV3-1 to TRBJ2-7; the D gene is possibly TRBD1 (6 bases). Trimming took off 4 bases at V and 0 bases at J, with 10 bases between the two ends. The CDR3 loop spans 14 amino acids. Germline V gives CDR1 LGHDT, CDR2 YNNKEL (reference sequence). Here the CDR3 reads CASSPRTVSYEQYF. The CDR3 nucleotides are TGTGCCAGCAGCCCTCGGACAGTCTCCTACGAGCAGTACTTC.

This clonotype was recorded at least ten times. V usage is TRBV29-1 and J usage is TRBJ1-2; a weak D match, TRBD1 (5 bases). V lost 5 bases, J lost 8 bases, and 21 bases lay in between. The CDR3 extends over 14 amino acids. The germline V gene encodes CDR1 SQVTM and CDR2 ANQGSEA. The chain's CDR3 is CSVSGGRGSGGYTF. Here the CDR3 DNA reads TGCAGCGTTTCCGGGGGAAGGGGCAGTGGAGGCTACACCTTC.

This clonotype came up a few times. This chain joins TRBV27 and TRBJ2-7; D might be TRBD1 (7 bases). Germline lookup yields CDR1 MNHEY and CDR2 SMNVEV (reference sequence). This CDR3 contains 16 residues. V was cut by 4 bases and J by 3 bases, with 19 bases left in between. The CDR3 nucleotides are TGTGCCAGCAGTTCGACAGGGCCGGGAGAGGGCTACGAGCAGTACTTC. Translation gives CASSSTGPGEGYEQYF.

The chain employs TRBV7-9 and TRBJ2-7, with D perhaps TRBD2 (6 bases). In germline, CDR1 is SEHNR, CDR2 FQNEAQ (reference sequence). V lost 5 bases, J lost 0 bases, and 11 bases lay in between. The CDR3 loop spans 14 amino acids. This CDR3 is CASSGDSNSYEQYF. DNA of the CDR3: TGTGCCAGCAGCGGGGACTCCAACTCCTACGAGCAGTACTTC.

In this sample, this clonotype turned up a few times. J is TRBJ2-7 and V is TRBV27; D may correspond to TRBD1 or TRBD2 (5 bases each). The V end was cut by 4 bases, the J end by 5 bases, with 15 bases between. The germline V gene encodes CDR1 MNHEY and CDR2 SMNVEV (reference sequence). The CDR3 contains 14 residues. The CDR3 sequence is CASSSTIGDHEQYF. CDR3 nucleotides: TGTGCCAGCAGTTCCACAATTGGGGACCACGAGCAGTACTTC.

A few counts support this clonotype. This chain connects TRBV20-1 to TRBJ1-2, with 7 positions matching TRBD1. The V segment lost 0 bases and the J segment 8 bases; nucleotides outside the gene matches: 21. The germline V gene has CDR1 DFQATT and CDR2 SNEGSKA (reference sequence). CDR3 length equals 18 residues. CDR3 bases: TGCAGTGCTAGAGATCCGAATCGAAGACAGGGAGGAGGAGGCGGCTACACCTTC. It yields the protein CSARDPNRRQGGGGGYTF.

This chain links TRBV28 with TRBJ2-1; 10 bases are shared with TRBD1. CDR1 MDHEN and CDR2 SYDVKM come from the germline V gene. After removal of 7 bases from V and 0 bases from J, the junction contained 24 bases not matched to a gene. The CDR3 runs 22 residues. CDR3 protein: CASTWWGKKGQGKKGSYNEQFF. The CDR3 DNA reads TGTGCCAGCACCTGGTGGGGGAAGAAGGGACAGGGGAAAAAAGGCTCCTACAATGAGCAGTTCTTC. Looking up the rest from reference TRBV28 and TRBJ2-1 gives the full variable domain: DVKVTQSSRYLVKRTGEKVFLECVQDMDHENMFWYRQDPGLGLRLIYFSYDVKMKEKGDIPEGYSVSREKKERFSLILESASTNQTSMYLCASTWWGKKGQGKKGSYNEQFFGPGTRLTVL.